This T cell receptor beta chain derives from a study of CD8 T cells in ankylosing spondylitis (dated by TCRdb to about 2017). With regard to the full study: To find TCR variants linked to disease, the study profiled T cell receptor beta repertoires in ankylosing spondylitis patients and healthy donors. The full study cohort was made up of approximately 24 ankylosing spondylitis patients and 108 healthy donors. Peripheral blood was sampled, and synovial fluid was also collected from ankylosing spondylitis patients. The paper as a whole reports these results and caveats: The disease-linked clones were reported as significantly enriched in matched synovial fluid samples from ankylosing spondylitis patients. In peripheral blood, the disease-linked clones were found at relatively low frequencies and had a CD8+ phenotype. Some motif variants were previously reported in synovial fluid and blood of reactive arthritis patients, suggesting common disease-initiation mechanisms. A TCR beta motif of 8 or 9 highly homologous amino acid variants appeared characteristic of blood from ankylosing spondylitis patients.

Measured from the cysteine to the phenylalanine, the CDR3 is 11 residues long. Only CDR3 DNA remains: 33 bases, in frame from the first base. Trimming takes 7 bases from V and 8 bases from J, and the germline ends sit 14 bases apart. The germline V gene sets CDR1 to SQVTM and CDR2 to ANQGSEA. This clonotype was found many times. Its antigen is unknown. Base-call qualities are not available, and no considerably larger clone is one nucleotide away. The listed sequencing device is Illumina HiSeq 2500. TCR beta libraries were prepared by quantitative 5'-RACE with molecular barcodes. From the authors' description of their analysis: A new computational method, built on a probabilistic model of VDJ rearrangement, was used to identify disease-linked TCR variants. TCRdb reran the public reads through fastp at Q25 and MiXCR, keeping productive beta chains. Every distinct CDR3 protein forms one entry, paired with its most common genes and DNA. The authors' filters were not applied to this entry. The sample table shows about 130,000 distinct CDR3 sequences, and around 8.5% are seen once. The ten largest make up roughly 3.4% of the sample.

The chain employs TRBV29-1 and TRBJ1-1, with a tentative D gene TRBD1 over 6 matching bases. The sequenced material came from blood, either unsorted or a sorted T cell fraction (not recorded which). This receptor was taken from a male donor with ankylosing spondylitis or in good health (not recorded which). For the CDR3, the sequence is CSAKITGEAFF. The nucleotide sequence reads TGCAGCGCTAAAATCACAGGGGAAGCTTTCTTT.